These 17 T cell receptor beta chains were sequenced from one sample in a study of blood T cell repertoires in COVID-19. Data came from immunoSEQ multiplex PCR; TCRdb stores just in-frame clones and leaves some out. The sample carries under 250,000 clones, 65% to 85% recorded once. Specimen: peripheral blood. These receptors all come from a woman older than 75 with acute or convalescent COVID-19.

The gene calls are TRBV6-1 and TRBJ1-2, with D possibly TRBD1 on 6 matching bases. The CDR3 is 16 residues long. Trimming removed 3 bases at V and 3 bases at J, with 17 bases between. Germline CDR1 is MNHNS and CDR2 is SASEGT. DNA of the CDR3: TGTGCCAGCAGTGAGCCAGGGAGGGGGTGGGACTATGGCTACACCTTC. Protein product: CASSEPGRGWDYGYTF.

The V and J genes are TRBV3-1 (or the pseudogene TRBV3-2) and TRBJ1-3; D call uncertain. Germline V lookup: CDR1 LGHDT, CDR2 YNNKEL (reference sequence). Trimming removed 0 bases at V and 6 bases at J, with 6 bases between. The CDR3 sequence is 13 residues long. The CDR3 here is CASSQDFINTIYF. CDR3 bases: TGTGCCAGCAGCCAAGATTTTATAAACACCATATATTTT.

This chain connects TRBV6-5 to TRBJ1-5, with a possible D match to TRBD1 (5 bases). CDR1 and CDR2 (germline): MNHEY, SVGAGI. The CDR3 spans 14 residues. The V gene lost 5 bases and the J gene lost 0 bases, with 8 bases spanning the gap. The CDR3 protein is CASSPGHSNQPQHF. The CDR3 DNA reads TGTGCCAGCAGTCCCGGACATAGCAATCAGCCCCAGCATTTT.

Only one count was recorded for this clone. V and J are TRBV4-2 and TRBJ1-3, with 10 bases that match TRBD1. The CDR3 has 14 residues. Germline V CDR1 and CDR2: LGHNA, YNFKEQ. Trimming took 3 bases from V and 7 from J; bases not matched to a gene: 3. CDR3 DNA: TGTGCCAGCAGCCATGACAGGGGGCGCAACACCATATATTTT. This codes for CASSHDRGRNTIYF.

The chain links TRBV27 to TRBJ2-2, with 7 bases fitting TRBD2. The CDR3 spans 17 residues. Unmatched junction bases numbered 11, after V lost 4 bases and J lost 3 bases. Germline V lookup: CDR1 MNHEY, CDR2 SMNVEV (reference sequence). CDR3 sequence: CASSWSVGGGYTGELFF. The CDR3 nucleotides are TGTGCCAGCAGTTGGTCCGTGGGCGGGGGATACACCGGGGAGCTGTTTTTT.

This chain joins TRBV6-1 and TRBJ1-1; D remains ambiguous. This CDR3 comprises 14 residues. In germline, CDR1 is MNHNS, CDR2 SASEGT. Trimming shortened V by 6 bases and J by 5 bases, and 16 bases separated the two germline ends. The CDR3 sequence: CASSHSGVGTEAFF. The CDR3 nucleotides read TGTGCCAGCAGCCACTCCGGGGTAGGGACTGAAGCTTTCTTT.

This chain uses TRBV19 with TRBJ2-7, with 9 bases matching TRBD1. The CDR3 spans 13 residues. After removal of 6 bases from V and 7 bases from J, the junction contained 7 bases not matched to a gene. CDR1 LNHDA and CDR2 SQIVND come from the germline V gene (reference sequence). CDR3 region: CASRGTGSGEQYF. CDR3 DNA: TGTGCCAGTAGGGGGACAGGGTCGGGGGAGCAGTACTTC.

DNA of the CDR3: TGTGCCACCCAAACAGGGGTCCCCAATCAGCCCCAGCATTTT. It encodes CATQTGVPNQPQHF. This sequence joins TRBV2 and TRBJ1-5; 7 bases are shared with TRBD1. The CDR3 is 14 residues long. Trimming cost V 10 bases and J 3 bases; bases outside gene matches: 9. The germline CDR1 and CDR2 sequences are SNHLY and FYNNEI. The full variable domain, completed using reference TRBV2 and TRBJ1-5, is EPEVTQTPSHQVTQMGQEVILRCVPISNHLYFYWYRQILGQKVEFLVSFYNNEISEKSEIFDDQFSVERPDGSNFTLKIRSTKLEDSAMYFCATQTGVPNQPQHFGDGTRLSIL.

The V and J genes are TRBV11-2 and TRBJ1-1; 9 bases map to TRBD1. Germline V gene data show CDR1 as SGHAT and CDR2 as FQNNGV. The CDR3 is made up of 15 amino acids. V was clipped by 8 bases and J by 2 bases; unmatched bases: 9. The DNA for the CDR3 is TGTGCCAGCGGTGGCCGGGACAGGGCTAACACTGAAGCTTTCTTT. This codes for CASGGRDRANTEAFF.

As DNA, the CDR3 is TGTGCCAGCAGCACAGGGACTACCTACGAGCAGTACTTC. Translation: CASSTGTTYEQYF. The rearrangement joins TRBV21-1 to TRBJ2-7; the tabulated D call, TRBD2, remains unverified against the DNA. TRBV21-1 is recorded as a pseudogene. The CDR3 covers 13 residues.

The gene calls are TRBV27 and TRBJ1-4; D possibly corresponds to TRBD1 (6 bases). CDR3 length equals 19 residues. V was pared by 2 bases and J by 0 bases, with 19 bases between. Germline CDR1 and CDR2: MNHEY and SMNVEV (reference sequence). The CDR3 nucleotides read TGTGCCAGCAGTTTAAGCGGGATAGACAGGTCCTCAACTAATGAAAAACTGTTTTTT. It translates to CASSLSGIDRSSTNEKLFF.

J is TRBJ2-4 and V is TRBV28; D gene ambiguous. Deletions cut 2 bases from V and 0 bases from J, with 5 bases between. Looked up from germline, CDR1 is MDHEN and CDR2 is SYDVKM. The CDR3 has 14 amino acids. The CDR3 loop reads CASSLAGAKNIQYF. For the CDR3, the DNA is TGTGCCAGCAGTTTAGCCGGAGCCAAAAACATTCAGTACTTC.

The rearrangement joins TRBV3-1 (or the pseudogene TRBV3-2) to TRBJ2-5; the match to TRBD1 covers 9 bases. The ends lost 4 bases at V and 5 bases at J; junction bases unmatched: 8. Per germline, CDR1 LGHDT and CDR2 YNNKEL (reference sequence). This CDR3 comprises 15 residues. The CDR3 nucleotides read TGTGCCAGCAGCCCTACAGGACAGGGGAGGGAGACCCAGTACTTC. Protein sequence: CASSPTGQGRETQYF.

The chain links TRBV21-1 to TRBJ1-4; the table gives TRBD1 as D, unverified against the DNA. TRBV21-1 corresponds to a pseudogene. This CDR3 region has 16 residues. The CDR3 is CAKAADSIATNEKLFF. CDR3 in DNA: TGTGCCAAAGCAGCGGACAGTATCGCAACTAATGAAAAACTGTTTTTT.

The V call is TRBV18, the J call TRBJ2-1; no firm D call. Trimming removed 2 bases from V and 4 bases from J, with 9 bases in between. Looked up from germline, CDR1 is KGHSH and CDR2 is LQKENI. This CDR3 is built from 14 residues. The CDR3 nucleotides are TGTGCCAGCTCACCATTCGACACGTACAATGAGCAGTTCTTC. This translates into CASSPFDTYNEQFF.

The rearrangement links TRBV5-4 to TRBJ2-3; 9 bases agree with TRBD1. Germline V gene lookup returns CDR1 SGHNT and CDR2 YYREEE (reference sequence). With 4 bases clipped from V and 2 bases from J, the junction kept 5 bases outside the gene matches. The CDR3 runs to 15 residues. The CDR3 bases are TGTGCCAGCAGCCCGACAGGGGGATACACAGATACGCAGTATTTT. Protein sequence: CASSPTGGYTDTQYF.

CDR3 region: CASSQGTLPYEQYF. The CDR3 DNA is TGTGCCAGCAGCCAGGGGACTCTGCCCTACGAGCAGTACTTC. The chain combines TRBV3-1 (or the pseudogene TRBV3-2) with TRBJ2-7; tentative D call: TRBD2 (6 bases). Germline V gene sequence: CDR1 LGHDT, CDR2 YNNKEL (reference sequence). The CDR3 consists of 14 residues. V lost 3 bases, J lost 2 bases, and 11 bases lay in between.